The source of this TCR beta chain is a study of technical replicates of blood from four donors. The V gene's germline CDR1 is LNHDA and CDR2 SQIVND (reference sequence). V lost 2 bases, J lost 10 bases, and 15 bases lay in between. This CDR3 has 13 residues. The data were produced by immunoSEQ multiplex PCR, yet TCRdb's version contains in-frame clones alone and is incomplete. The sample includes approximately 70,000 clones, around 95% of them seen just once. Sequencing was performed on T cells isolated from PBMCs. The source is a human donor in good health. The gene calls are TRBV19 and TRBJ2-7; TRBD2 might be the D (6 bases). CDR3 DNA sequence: TGTGCCAGTAGTATACGGAGGGCCGAACGTCAGTACTTC. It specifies CASSIRRAERQYF.